This record covers a single T cell receptor beta chain. The PCR was carried out with 60 Vbeta primers and 13 Jbeta primers. Sequencing used immunoSEQ multiplex PCR; TCRdb keeps in-frame clones, though not all of them. The table shows roughly 150,000 clones, with roughly 80% occurring only once. This specimen comes from a study of cytomegalovirus exposure and HLA in healthy donors. This CDR3 has 16 amino acids. Germline V CDR1 and CDR2: SGHRS, YFSETQ. V lost 3 bases and J lost 3; bases outside the gene matches: 8. The specimen sequenced was PBMCs. This sequence was found in a male donor in good health and CMV-seronegative. J is TRBJ2-2 and V is TRBV5-1; TRBD1 matches 7 bases. The CDR3 sequence: CASSSESTGHTGELFF. Here the CDR3 DNA reads TGCGCCAGCAGCTCGGAATCGACAGGGCACACCGGGGAGCTGTTTTTT.